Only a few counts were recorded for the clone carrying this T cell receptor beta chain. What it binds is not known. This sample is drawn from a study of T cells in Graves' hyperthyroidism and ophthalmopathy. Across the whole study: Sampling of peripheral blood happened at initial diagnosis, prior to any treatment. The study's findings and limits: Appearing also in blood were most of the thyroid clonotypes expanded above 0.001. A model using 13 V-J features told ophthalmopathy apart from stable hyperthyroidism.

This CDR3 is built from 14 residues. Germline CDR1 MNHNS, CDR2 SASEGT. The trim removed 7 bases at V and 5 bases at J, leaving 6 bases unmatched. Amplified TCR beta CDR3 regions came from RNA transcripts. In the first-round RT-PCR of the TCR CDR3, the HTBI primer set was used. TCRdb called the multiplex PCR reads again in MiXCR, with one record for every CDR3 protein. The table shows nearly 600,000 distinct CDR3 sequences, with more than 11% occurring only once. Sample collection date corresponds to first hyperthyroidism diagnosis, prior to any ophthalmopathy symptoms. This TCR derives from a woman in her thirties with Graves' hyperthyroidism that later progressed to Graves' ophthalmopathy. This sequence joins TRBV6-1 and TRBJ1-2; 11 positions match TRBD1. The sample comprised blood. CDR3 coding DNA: TGTGCCAGCAAAGGGACAGGGGGGAAATATGGCTACACCTTC. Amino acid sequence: CASKGTGGKYGYTF.